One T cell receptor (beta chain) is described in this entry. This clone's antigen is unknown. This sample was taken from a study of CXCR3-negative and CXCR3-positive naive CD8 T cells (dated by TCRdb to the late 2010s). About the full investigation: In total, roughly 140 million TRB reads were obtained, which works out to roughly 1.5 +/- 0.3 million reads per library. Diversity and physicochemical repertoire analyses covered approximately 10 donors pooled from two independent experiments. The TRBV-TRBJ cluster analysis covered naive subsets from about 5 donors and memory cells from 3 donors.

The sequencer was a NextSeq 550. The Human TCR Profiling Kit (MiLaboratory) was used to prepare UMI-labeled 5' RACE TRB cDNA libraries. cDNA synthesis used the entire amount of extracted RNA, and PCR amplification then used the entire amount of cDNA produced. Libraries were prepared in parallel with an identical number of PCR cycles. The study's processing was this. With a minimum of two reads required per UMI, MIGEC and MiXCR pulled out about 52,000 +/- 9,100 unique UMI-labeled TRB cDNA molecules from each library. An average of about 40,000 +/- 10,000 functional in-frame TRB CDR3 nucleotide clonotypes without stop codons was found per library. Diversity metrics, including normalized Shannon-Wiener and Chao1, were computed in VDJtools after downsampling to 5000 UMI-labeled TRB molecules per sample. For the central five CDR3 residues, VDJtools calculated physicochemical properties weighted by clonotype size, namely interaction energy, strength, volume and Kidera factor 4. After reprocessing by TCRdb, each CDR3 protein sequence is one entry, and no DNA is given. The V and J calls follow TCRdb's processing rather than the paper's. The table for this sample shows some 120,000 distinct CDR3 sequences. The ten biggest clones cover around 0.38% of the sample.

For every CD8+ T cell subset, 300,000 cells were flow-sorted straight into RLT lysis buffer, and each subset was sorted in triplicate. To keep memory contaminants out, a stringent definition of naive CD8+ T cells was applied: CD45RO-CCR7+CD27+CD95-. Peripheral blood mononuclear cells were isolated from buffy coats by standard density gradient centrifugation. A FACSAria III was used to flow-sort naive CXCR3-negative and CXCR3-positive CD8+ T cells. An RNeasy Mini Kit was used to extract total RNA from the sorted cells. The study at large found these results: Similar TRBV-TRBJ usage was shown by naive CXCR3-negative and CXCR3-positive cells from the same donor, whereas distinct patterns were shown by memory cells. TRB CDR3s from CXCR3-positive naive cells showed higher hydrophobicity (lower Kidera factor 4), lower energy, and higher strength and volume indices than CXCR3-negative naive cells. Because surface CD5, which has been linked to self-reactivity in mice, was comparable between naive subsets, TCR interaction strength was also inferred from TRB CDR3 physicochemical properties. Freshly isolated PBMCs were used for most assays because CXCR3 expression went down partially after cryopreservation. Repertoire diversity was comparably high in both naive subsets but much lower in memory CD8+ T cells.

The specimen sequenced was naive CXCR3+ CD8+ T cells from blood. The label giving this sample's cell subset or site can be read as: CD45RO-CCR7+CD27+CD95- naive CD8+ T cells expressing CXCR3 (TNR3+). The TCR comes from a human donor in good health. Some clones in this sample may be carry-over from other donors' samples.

The CDR3: CASSARGGRVNEQFF. The rearrangement combines TRBV2 with TRBJ2-1; as DNA is missing, the TRBD2 call by TCRdb cannot be tested. Via the germline V gene, CDR1 is SNHLY and CDR2 FYNNEI. The CDR3, from cysteine to phenylalanine, totals 15 residues. No DNA appears here.